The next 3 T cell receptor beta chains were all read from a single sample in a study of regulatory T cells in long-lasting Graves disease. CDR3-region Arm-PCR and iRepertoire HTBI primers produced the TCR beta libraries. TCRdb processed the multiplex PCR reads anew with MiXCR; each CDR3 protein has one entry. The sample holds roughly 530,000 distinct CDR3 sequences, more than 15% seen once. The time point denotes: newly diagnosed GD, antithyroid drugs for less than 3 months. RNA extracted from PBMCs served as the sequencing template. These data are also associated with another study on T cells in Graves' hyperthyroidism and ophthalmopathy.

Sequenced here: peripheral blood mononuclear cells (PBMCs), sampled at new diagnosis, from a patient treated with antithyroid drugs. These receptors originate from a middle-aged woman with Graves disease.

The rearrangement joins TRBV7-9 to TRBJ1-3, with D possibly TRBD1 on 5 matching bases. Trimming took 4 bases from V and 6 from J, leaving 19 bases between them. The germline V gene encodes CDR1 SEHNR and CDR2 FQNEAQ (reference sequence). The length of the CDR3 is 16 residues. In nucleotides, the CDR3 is TGTGCCAGCAGCTCCCGCGGCCGGGTAGGGGAAAACACCATATATTTT. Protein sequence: CASSSRGRVGENTIYF.

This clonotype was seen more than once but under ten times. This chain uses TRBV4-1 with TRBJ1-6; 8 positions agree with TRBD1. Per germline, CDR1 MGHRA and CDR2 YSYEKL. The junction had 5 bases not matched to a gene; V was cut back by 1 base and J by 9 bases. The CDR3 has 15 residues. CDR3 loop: CASSQGQGRPSPLHF. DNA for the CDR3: TGCGCCAGCAGCCAAGGACAGGGGAGGCCTTCACCCCTCCACTTT.

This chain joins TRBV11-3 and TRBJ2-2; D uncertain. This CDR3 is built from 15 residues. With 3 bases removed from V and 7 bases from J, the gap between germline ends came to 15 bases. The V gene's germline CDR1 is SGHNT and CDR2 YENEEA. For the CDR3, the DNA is TGTGCCAGCAGCTTGGGGATGGTGAACGTCGGGGAGCTGTTTTTT. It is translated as CASSLGMVNVGELFF.